This T cell receptor beta chain was sequenced for a study of cytomegalovirus exposure and HLA in healthy donors. Study overall: Unique TCRs from HLA-typed donors, 65 million to 85 million of them, were held in an early data release.

This clone was seen only a few times. What it recognizes is unknown. Whole-study results and caveats: Most of the CMV-associated TCR beta chains (in a later analysis) appeared to be HLA-restricted. The study put 160 or so TCR beta chains on its list as cytomegalovirus-associated.

PCR employed 60 Vbeta and 13 Jbeta primers. Clones were sequenced by immunoSEQ multiplex PCR, and TCRdb holds only the in-frame ones, with some missing. The sample consists of approximately 180,000 clones, around 75% of them appearing once. V dropped 4 bases and J dropped 5; count of bases not matched to a gene: 7. Germline lookup yields CDR1 LNHDA and CDR2 SQIVND (reference sequence). CDR3 length equals 15 residues. This sequence was found in a woman aged 25 to 45 in good health and CMV-seronegative. The rearrangement uses TRBV19 and TRBJ2-5; 10 bases line up with TRBD1. Sequencing was done on a sample of PBMCs. The CDR3 region is CASSNRDRGWETQYF. CDR3 bases: TGTGCCAGTAGTAACCGGGACAGGGGATGGGAGACCCAGTACTTC.